The T cell receptor (beta chain) under discussion was sequenced for a study of T cell clonality in common variable immunodeficiency. Study-level results: CVID subjects had higher TCRbeta clonality than healthy controls, most marked in about a third. Compared with controls, CVID subjects had fewer shared TCRbeta clones. T cell subpopulation sequencing would be needed to explain CVID clonality.

CVID and control samples used equivalent genomic DNA input. Clones were sequenced by immunoSEQ multiplex PCR, and TCRdb holds only the in-frame ones, with some missing. The sample includes approximately 60,000 clones, none of them occurring once. This clone was observed a few times. What it binds is unknown. Read sequence stops 3 residues before the CDR3 end, and the germline J gene provides the missing end. V lost 3 bases to trimming and J lost 8 bases, with 16 bases between them. CDR1 is LNHDA and CDR2 is SQIVND in the germline V gene (reference sequence). CDR3 length: 15 amino acids. The chain employs TRBV19 and TRBJ1-4; D is possibly TRBD1 (5 bases). The sample taken for sequencing was peripheral blood mononuclear cells. The TCR originated in a person aged 18 to 70 in good health. CDR3 residues: CASSMRTPLGEKLFF. The DNA read from the CDR3 is TGTGCCAGTAGTATGAGGACACCCCTGGGGGAAAAA. Filled out from reference TRBV19 and TRBJ1-4, the complete variable domain reads DGGITQSPKYLFRKEGQNVTLSCEQNLNHDAMYWYRQDPGQGLRLIYYSQIVNDFQKGDIAEGYSVSREKKESFPLTVTSAQKNPTAFYLCASSMRTPLGEKLFFGSGTQLSVL.